This T cell receptor beta chain stems from a study of CD8+ T cells in alopecia areata. Study findings and constraints: It was lesional scalp, especially alopecia totalis/universalis, that showed higher clonality than normal scalp. Normal skin's resident alphabeta T cells are sequenced alongside lesional scalp T cells.

After isolation, RNA underwent reverse transcription to generate cDNA as the sequencing template. TCRdb's copy holds only in-frame clones and misses some; the assay was immunoSEQ multiplex PCR. Among 130,000 or so clones listed, around 45% were seen once. Both peripheral blood and punch biopsies of lesional scalp skin were obtained from patients who had alopecia areata. On this clone itself: Its antigen is unidentified.

The germline V and J ends were trimmed by 1 base and 4 bases, with 16 bases remaining between them. Germline CDR1 reads SQVTM; CDR2 reads ANQGSEA. The CDR3 length is 15 residues. The material sequenced was NKG2D-low CD8+ T cells sorted from blood. V is TRBV29-1 and J is TRBJ1-1; no reliable D call. This receptor was identified in a human donor with alopecia areata. CDR3 in amino acids: CSVEGWGEWGTEAFF. CDR3 coding DNA: TGCAGCGTTGAAGGGTGGGGTGAATGGGGCACTGAAGCTTTCTTT.